Shown below are 16 T cell receptor beta chains from a single sample sequenced in a study of T cell responses to AZD1222 COVID-19 vaccine (dated by TCRdb to the early 2020s). The time point label, read with the paper, signifies: baseline before first vaccination. Library preparation was by the immunoSEQ multiplex PCR assay. Sourced from immuneACCESS, this table was stored by TCRdb with only in-frame sequences that have V and J called. A share of the clones is absent; for the studies checked, an unresolved V gene accounts for under half, and the remainder has no known explanation. The sample table contains some 110,000 clones; only one count was recorded for approximately 89% of them. The ten top clones hold over 6.5% of the sample. Source: peripheral blood, taken on day 0 of AZD1222 vaccination. The receptors originated from an adult in good health.

V gene TRBV9 combines with J gene TRBJ2-1, with TRBD1 matching 7 bases. Germline V gives CDR1 SGDLS, CDR2 YYNGEE. J was trimmed by 6 bases and V by 2 bases; bases with no gene match: 5. There are 14 residues in the CDR3. For the CDR3, the DNA is TGTGCCAGCAGCGTCGGACAGGACCCCAATGAGCAGTTCTTC. Residues: CASSVGQDPNEQFF.

This chain links TRBV19 with TRBJ2-3; 11 bases fit TRBD2. The germline V gene has CDR1 LNHDA and CDR2 SQIVND (reference sequence). The CDR3 consists of 16 residues. V was clipped by 3 bases and J by 0 bases; unmatched bases: 2. CDR3: CASSMGTSGSTDTQYF. The CDR3 nucleotides are TGTGCCAGTAGTATGGGGACTAGCGGCAGCACAGATACGCAGTATTTT. Based on the CDR3 plus reference TRBV19 and TRBJ2-3, the full variable domain is DGGITQSPKYLFRKEGQNVTLSCEQNLNHDAMYWYRQDPGQGLRLIYYSQIVNDFQKGDIAEGYSVSREKKESFPLTVTSAQKNPTAFYLCASSMGTSGSTDTQYFGPGTRLTVL.

The V call is TRBV10-2, the J call TRBJ1-2, with a possible D match to TRBD1 (6 bases). Germline V gives CDR1 WSHSY, CDR2 SAAADI. V was cut by 0 bases and J by 5 bases, with 13 bases left in between. The CDR3 sequence is 15 residues long. Here the CDR3 reads CASSESARGRYGYTF. The CDR3 DNA sequence: TGCGCCAGCAGTGAGTCAGCCAGGGGAAGGTATGGCTACACCTTC.

The CDR3 DNA sequence: TGTGCCAGCAGTTACAGGGGAGTCAAAAACATTCAGTACTTC. This sequence encodes CASSYRGVKNIQYF. The chain recombines TRBV6-2 or TRBV6-3 with TRBJ2-4; possibly TRBD1 or TRBD2 for D (5 bases each). The CDR3 consists of 14 residues. Germline V lookup: CDR1 MNHEY, CDR2 SVGEGT. Trimming pared 2 bases from V and 3 bases from J, leaving 8 bases between.

CDR3 nucleotide sequence: TGCGCCAGCAGGGGCAACACGGCTAATGAAAAACTGTTTTTT. It yields the protein CASRGNTANEKLFF. The chain has TRBV5-1 and TRBJ1-4; D is unresolved. CDR1 and CDR2 (germline): SGHRS, YFSETQ. V was trimmed by 5 bases and J by 3 bases, leaving 11 bases between them. The CDR3 spans 14 residues.

The chain recombines TRBV10-3 with TRBJ1-4; 7 bases align to TRBD1. CDR1 ENHRY and CDR2 SYGVKD come from the germline V gene. Trimming at V came to 0 bases and at J to 8 bases, leaving 9 bases not matched to a gene. The length of the CDR3 is 16 residues. CDR3 DNA: TGTGCCATCAGTGAGTCGTTAGGGGGCGGGGAAGAAAAACTGTTTTTT. Translation gives CAISESLGGGEEKLFF.

The rearrangement joins TRBV27 to TRBJ1-2; a possible D gene is TRBD1 (5 bases). The CDR3 runs to 16 residues. Between the trimmed V and J ends, which lost 2 bases and 5 bases, there was a span of 18 bases. The V gene's germline CDR1 is MNHEY and CDR2 SMNVEV (reference sequence). DNA for the CDR3: TGTGCCAGCAGTTTAGCCGCCGGGGCCCGGATATATGGCTACACCTTC. Its protein product is CASSLAAGARIYGYTF.

V usage is TRBV6-6 and J usage is TRBJ2-7; TRBD1 matches 7 bases. Trimming at V came to 4 bases and at J to 5 bases, leaving 8 bases not matched to a gene. CDR3 length equals 14 residues. Germline values: CDR1 MNHNY, CDR2 SVGAGI (reference sequence). CDR3 bases: TGTGCCAGCAGTTTCACAGGGGTCGAAAACGAGCAGTACTTC. It specifies CASSFTGVENEQYF.

This rearrangement joins TRBV19 to TRBJ1-1; 10 bases line up with TRBD1. J lost 4 bases, V lost 5 bases, and 4 bases had no gene match. In germline, CDR1 is LNHDA, CDR2 SQIVND (reference sequence). The CDR3 sequence is 14 residues long. The CDR3 is CASSPGQGTTEAFF. CDR3 coding DNA: TGTGCCAGTAGTCCGGGACAGGGGACCACTGAAGCTTTCTTT.

The J gene is TRBJ2-3, the V gene TRBV7-3, with D perhaps TRBD1 or TRBD2 (5 bases each). Trimming took 4 bases from V and 1 from J, leaving 12 bases between them. CDR1 is SGHTA, CDR2 FQGTGA, per germline. The CDR3 loop spans 15 amino acids. DNA for the CDR3: TGTGCCAGCAGCTCCTGGGGGTACGGCACAGATACGCAGTATTTT. This translates into CASSSWGYGTDTQYF. The variable domain in full, with the rest retrieved from reference TRBV7-3 and TRBJ2-3, is GAGVSQTPSNKVTEKGKYVELRCDPISGHTALYWYRQSLGQGPEFLIYFQGTGAADDSGLPNDRFFAVRPEGSVSTLKIQRTERGDSAVYLCASSSWGYGTDTQYFGPGTRLTVL.

A single count supports this clone. The chain combines TRBV7-2 with TRBJ1-1, with 7 bases lining up with TRBD1. CDR1 and CDR2 from the germline V gene are SGHTA and FQGNSA. This CDR3 spans 15 amino acids. J lost 6 bases, V lost 5 bases, and 12 bases had no gene match. CDR3 in amino acids: CASSSRQGQGAEAFF. CDR3 coding DNA: TGTGCCAGCAGCAGTCGACAGGGCCAGGGGGCTGAAGCTTTCTTT.

The V gene is TRBV2, the J gene TRBJ2-5; TRBD2 agrees at 15 bases. Germline CDR1 SNHLY, CDR2 FYNNEI. The V segment lost 4 bases and the J segment 4 bases; nucleotides outside the gene matches: 1. This CDR3 spans 15 amino acids. Here the CDR3 DNA reads TGTGCCAGCAGTGGGACTAGCGGGGGGGGAGAGACCCAGTACTTC. Translation: CASSGTSGGGETQYF.

This chain uses TRBV4-1 with TRBJ2-1; 10 bases agree with TRBD2. Germline CDR1 is MGHRA and CDR2 is YSYEKL. The CDR3 consists of 17 residues. The trim removed 1 base at V and 12 bases at J, leaving 15 bases unmatched. CDR3 nucleotides: TGCGCCAGCAGCCAAGGTCCTAGCGGGGGAAGCCAAGGAAGGCAGTTCTTC. Protein sequence: CASSQGPSGGSQGRQFF.

The gene calls are TRBV20-1 and TRBJ1-2; 7 bases map to TRBD1. CDR3 length: 13 residues. J was trimmed by 6 bases and V by 3 bases; bases with no gene match: 7. Germline V CDR1 and CDR2: DFQATT, SNEGSKA (reference sequence). Here the CDR3 reads CSASTGVNHGYTF. CDR3 bases: TGCAGTGCTAGTACAGGGGTGAATCATGGCTACACCTTC.

This clone appeared a single time. The rearrangement uses TRBV27 and TRBJ2-5, with D hard to call. This CDR3 contains 11 residues. V was shortened by 3 bases and J by 5 bases, with 4 bases between the two germline ends. From germline, CDR1 is MNHEY and CDR2 SMNVEV (reference sequence). CDR3 DNA sequence: TGTGCCAGCAGTTTGGGGGAGACCCAGTACTTC. Its translation is CASSLGETQYF.

The J gene is TRBJ2-1, the V gene TRBV7-9, with D possibly called TRBD1 or TRBD2 (5 bases each). Per the germline V gene, CDR1 is SEHNR and CDR2 is FQNEAQ (reference sequence). V was trimmed by 1 base and J by 2 bases, leaving 9 bases between them. This CDR3 is 15 amino acids long. The CDR3 nucleotides read TGTGCCAGCAGCTTAGTGAAGGGACCCTACAATGAGCAGTTCTTC. It yields the protein CASSLVKGPYNEQFF.